Presented here are 21 T cell receptor beta chains from one specimen sequenced in a study of T cells in Graves' hyperthyroidism and ophthalmopathy. RNA transcripts provided the source from which TCR beta CDR3 regions were amplified. Researchers ran a first-round RT-PCR on the TCR CDR3 using the HTBI primer set. TCRdb passed the multiplex PCR reads through MiXCR, listing each CDR3 protein once. This sample carries fewer than 800,000 distinct CDR3 sequences, about 17% of them seen once, and the ten largest clones take approximately 8%. Sequencing was carried out using blood. The receptors were gathered from a man aged 18 to 29 with Graves' hyperthyroidism.

This clonotype was counted at least ten times. The genes are TRBV5-8 and TRBJ1-4; D unclear. The CDR3 runs 16 residues. V lost 0 bases, J lost 0 bases, and 9 bases lay in between. Per germline, CDR1 SGHTS and CDR2 YDEGEE. CDR3 sequence: CASSLGRVATNEKLFF. DNA of the CDR3: TGTGCCAGCAGCTTGGGGCGAGTTGCAACTAATGAAAAACTGTTTTTT.

This clonotype was recorded at least ten times. The CDR3 reads CASSGASGGTSGDTQYF. CDR3 bases: TGTGCCAGCAGTGGGGCCTCTGGCGGGACCTCGGGGGATACGCAGTATTTT. The chain is built from TRBV2 and TRBJ2-3; TRBD2 is a possible D gene (6 bases). Germline V lookup: CDR1 SNHLY, CDR2 FYNNEI. This CDR3 spans 17 amino acids. Trimming removed 4 bases at V and 6 bases at J, with 23 bases between.

This sequence joins TRBV7-9 and TRBJ1-2, with D maybe TRBD1 (5 bases). The CDR3 is made up of 14 amino acids. The germline CDR1 and CDR2 sequences are SEHNR and FQNEAQ (reference sequence). V dropped 2 bases and J dropped 4 bases, with 11 bases sitting between them. This CDR3 reads CASSLSGRSYGYTF. CDR3 nucleotides: TGTGCCAGCAGCTTATCGGGGCGTAGCTATGGCTACACCTTC. Looking up the rest from reference TRBV7-9 and TRBJ1-2 gives the full variable domain: DTGVSQNPRHKITKRGQNVTFRCDPISEHNRLYWYRQTLGQGPEFLTYFQNEAQLEKSRLLSDRFSAERPKGSFSTLEIQRTEQGDSAMYLCASSLSGRSYGYTFGSGTRLTVV.

The gene calls are TRBV6-5 and TRBJ2-1, with 14 bases lining up with TRBD2. The length of the CDR3 is 19 residues. The ends lost 2 bases at V and 5 bases at J; junction bases unmatched: 11. CDR1 is MNHEY and CDR2 is SVGAGI in the germline V gene. CDR3 residues: CASSYTFSGLAGVNNEQFF. Written as DNA, the CDR3 is TGTGCCAGCAGTTACACCTTTTCGGGACTAGCGGGAGTTAACAATGAGCAGTTCTTC.

This clonotype has ten or more counts. V gene TRBV7-8 combines with J gene TRBJ2-1, with TRBD2 matching 7 bases. This CDR3 contains 13 residues. V lost 0 bases and J lost 11; bases outside the gene matches: 4. Germline V gene lookup returns CDR1 SGHVS and CDR2 FQNEAQ. The CDR3 reads CASSLAGGTQQFF. DNA of the CDR3: TGTGCCAGCAGCTTAGCGGGGGGGACCCAGCAGTTCTTC. Filled out from reference TRBV7-8 and TRBJ2-1, the complete variable domain reads GAGVSQSPRYKVAKRGQDVALRCDPISGHVSLFWYQQALGQGPEFLTYFQNEAQLDKSGLPSDRFFAERPEGSVSTLKIQRTQQEDSAVYLCASSLAGGTQQFFGPGTRLTVL.

For the CDR3, the DNA is TGTGCCAGCAGCATTCTAGCGGGAGGGCCCGGAGATACGCAGTATTTT. It translates to CASSILAGGPGDTQYF. V is TRBV2 and J is TRBJ2-3; 12 bases agree with TRBD2. The length of the CDR3 is 16 residues. Germline loops: CDR1 SNHLY, CDR2 FYNNEI. With V trimmed by 6 bases and J by 5 bases, 9 bases remained unmatched.

This clonotype was counted many times. The chain combines TRBV27 with TRBJ2-7; 13 bases match TRBD2. CDR3 length: 14 amino acids. The V gene end was trimmed by 5 bases and the J gene end by 7 bases; junction bases not matched to a gene: 5. CDR1 MNHEY and CDR2 SMNVEV come from the germline V gene (reference sequence). The DNA of the CDR3 is TGTGCCAGCAGTCCTGGACTAGCGGGAGAAGAGCAGTACTTC. It specifies CASSPGLAGEEQYF.

As to this clonotype: A read error is possible here, since a much larger clone lies one base away. The chain links TRBV10-3 to TRBJ2-7; D is perhaps TRBD2 (5 bases). The J call may be mistaken, given a closer DNA end match to TRBJ2-1. The germline CDR1 and CDR2 sequences are ENHRY and SYGVKD. The CDR3 has 15 residues. For the CDR3, the DNA is TGTGCCAGCAATCCACCCTGGAGGCAAACCTACGAGCAGTTCTTC. Amino acids: CASNPPWRQTYEQFF.

This clonotype has at least ten counts. The chain has TRBV28 and TRBJ2-7; 8 positions match TRBD2. V dropped 7 bases and J dropped 3; count of bases not matched to a gene: 5. Germline V gene data show CDR1 as MDHEN and CDR2 as SYDVKM. This CDR3 has 13 residues. CDR3 sequence reads: CASISGLGYEQYF. The CDR3 DNA follows: TGTGCCAGCATTTCGGGACTAGGCTACGAGCAGTACTTC.

This clonotype came up many times. The CDR3 bases are TGTGCCAGCAGTTTAATAACCCTAAATTCACCCCTCCACTTT. Translation gives CASSLITLNSPLHF. The genes are TRBV28 and TRBJ1-6; D not certain. The CDR3 extends over 14 amino acids. Trimming shortened V by 2 bases and J by 7 bases, and 9 bases separated the two germline ends. Germline CDR1 is MDHEN and CDR2 is SYDVKM.

This chain joins TRBV29-1 and TRBJ2-7; D is uncertain. Germline V gene lookup returns CDR1 SQVTM and CDR2 ANQGSEA. The CDR3 consists of 12 residues. The germline V and J ends were trimmed by 1 base and 1 base, with 5 bases remaining between them. The CDR3 region has the DNA TGCAGCGTTGAAGGTGCTTCCTACGAGCAGTACTTC. It codes for CSVEGASYEQYF.

The chain employs TRBV20-1 and TRBJ2-1; D not resolved. Germline V lookup: CDR1 DFQATT, CDR2 SNEGSKA (reference sequence). CDR3 length equals 12 residues. V lost 7 bases and J 5 bases, leaving 12 bases between the germline ends. CDR3 sequence: CSVPDRNNEQFF. CDR3 DNA sequence: TGCAGTGTCCCGGATAGAAACAATGAGCAGTTCTTC.

In this sample, this clonotype turned up a few times. V usage is TRBV5-5 and J usage is TRBJ2-1; TRBD1 is a possible D gene (6 bases). Looked up from germline, CDR1 is SGHKS and CDR2 is YYEKEE (reference sequence). The germline V and J ends were trimmed by 3 bases and 7 bases, with 17 bases remaining between them. The CDR3 runs to 15 residues. The chain's CDR3 is CASSYGTPQENEQFF. The DNA of the CDR3 is TGTGCCAGCAGCTATGGGACACCGCAGGAGAATGAGCAGTTCTTC.

This rearrangement joins TRBV7-9 to TRBJ2-1; no reliable D call. Germline V CDR1 and CDR2: SEHNR, FQNEAQ (reference sequence). Trimming removed 7 bases from V and 8 bases from J, with 18 bases in between. This CDR3 contains 14 residues. The CDR3 loop is CASTQPWALHEQFF. The DNA of the CDR3 is TGTGCCAGCACTCAACCCTGGGCTCTCCATGAGCAGTTCTTC.

The chain links TRBV6-1 to TRBJ2-1; perhaps TRBD2 as D (5 bases). V was shortened by 2 bases and J by 8 bases, with 16 bases between the two germline ends. Germline CDR1 MNHNS, CDR2 SASEGT. The CDR3 is 15 residues long. Here the CDR3 DNA reads TGTGCCAGCAGTGAATTTGCGGGCGCGAAGGATGAGCAGTTCTTC. Protein product: CASSEFAGAKDEQFF.

This clonotype was counted a few times. The chain couples TRBV6-1 to TRBJ1-1, with a tentative D call TRBD1 (6 bases). The CDR3 covers 13 residues. The germline gives CDR1 MNHNS, CDR2 SASEGT. Trimming pared 5 bases from V and 5 bases from J, leaving 12 bases between. The CDR3 is CASSYQGWTEAFF. The CDR3 nucleotides are TGTGCCAGCAGTTATCAGGGGTGGACTGAAGCTTTCTTT.

This clonotype was observed a handful of times. The gene calls are TRBV20-1 and TRBJ2-2; D is unclear. This CDR3 has 16 residues. Germline values: CDR1 DFQATT, CDR2 SNEGSKA (reference sequence). The V end was cut by 3 bases, the J end by 0 bases, with 14 bases between. The CDR3: CSARDSRWPNTGELFF. DNA of the CDR3: TGCAGTGCTAGGGATTCTAGGTGGCCGAACACCGGGGAGCTGTTTTTT.

This chain links TRBV2 with TRBJ2-7; 7 bases align to TRBD2. CDR3 length: 14 amino acids. The V segment lost 3 bases and the J segment 2 bases; nucleotides outside the gene matches: 4. Germline CDR1 SNHLY, CDR2 FYNNEI. This chain's CDR3 is CASSEGGSPYEQYF. The CDR3 DNA reads TGTGCCAGCAGTGAGGGCGGGAGCCCCTACGAGCAGTACTTC.

This clonotype was found many times. The chain joins TRBV11-2 to TRBJ2-7, with 7 bases aligning to TRBD1. V dropped 5 bases and J dropped 5; count of bases not matched to a gene: 9. CDR3 length: 14 amino acids. CDR1 and CDR2 from the germline V gene are SGHAT and FQNNGV. DNA of the CDR3: TGTGCCAGCAGCCCGGCAGGGGGTTGGGACGAGCAGTACTTC. It is translated as CASSPAGGWDEQYF.

This clonotype was seen many times. V and J are TRBV10-3 and TRBJ2-7; D could derive from TRBD1 or TRBD2 (5 bases each). The CDR3 is made up of 13 amino acids. The ends were cut back, 2 bases at V and 6 bases at J, with 11 bases in the middle. Germline V CDR1 and CDR2: ENHRY, SYGVKD. CDR3 sequence reads: CAISEGTYSEQYF. DNA of the CDR3: TGTGCCATCAGTGAGGGGACCTACAGCGAGCAGTACTTC.

The table lists this clonotype with a few counts. The DNA of the CDR3 is TGCGCCAGCAGCTCCAAAACTCAGGGGGCGTACGAGCAGTACTTC. The encoded protein is CASSSKTQGAYEQYF. V and J are TRBV4-1 and TRBJ2-7; 8 bases map to TRBD1. The V gene end was trimmed by 5 bases and the J gene end by 4 bases; junction bases not matched to a gene: 10. From germline, CDR1 is MGHRA and CDR2 YSYEKL. This CDR3 comprises 15 residues.